This T cell receptor (beta chain) was found in a study of CD8 T cells in ankylosing spondylitis. Study conclusions and caveats: The disease-linked clones had a CD8+ phenotype and low blood frequencies.

This clonotype was counted many times. What it recognizes is unknown. This CDR3 region has 13 residues. The V gene's germline CDR1 is SQVTM and CDR2 ANQGSEA. Between the trimmed V and J ends, which lost 4 bases and 6 bases, there was a span of 12 bases. TCRdb reanalysed the 5' RACE reads using MiXCR and keeps one entry per CDR3 protein. The sample gives 250,000 to 350,000 distinct CDR3 sequences, 20% of which show up once; about 4% is in the top ten. The chain has TRBV29-1 and TRBJ2-2; tentative D call: TRBD2 (5 bases). The sample comprised blood, either unsorted or a sorted T cell fraction (not recorded which). This receptor was taken from a female donor with ankylosing spondylitis or in good health (not recorded which). The CDR3: CSVVKNGAGELFF. CDR3 DNA: TGCAGCGTTGTGAAAAACGGGGCCGGGGAGCTGTTTTTT.